Listed here is a single T cell receptor beta chain. This clone was seen a handful of times. Which antigen it targets is not known. No qualities accompany the bases; no much larger clone lies one base away. At diagnosis, peripheral blood, uninvolved tumor-adjacent lung and tumor were collected and stored as a combination of fresh-frozen and FFPE material. Blood samples were analyzed as peripheral blood mononuclear cells for TCR repertoire profiling. The sample is drawn from a study of T cells in localized non-small cell lung cancer (dated by TCRdb to the early 2020s). As for the study more broadly: T cell repertoires of 236 early-stage NSCLC patients were analyzed, with tumors being compared against uninvolved tumor-adjacent lungs. NSCLC patients had a mean age of approximately 72 years, and 129 were male and 85 to 110 female. The cohort was made up of a few hundred treatment-naive NSCLC patients whose localized lung tumors had been resected.

Study-wide findings and limitations: Of the top 100 tumor clones, a median of roughly 57 were detected in paired uninvolved adjacent lung; under 35 were also among that lung's top 100. Since the design was exploratory, TCR variables were selected using unadjusted p-values with no false-discovery rate correction. Uninvolved tumor-adjacent lung showed the highest T cell clonality, higher than tumor, which suggests more focused antigenic responses in the uninvolved tumor-adjacent lung. Because multi-region sequencing of the tumors was not done, intratumor heterogeneity could not be ruled out. Higher T cell density in blood was associated with longer overall survival, whereas higher clonality in adjacent lung was associated with shorter survival.

CDR3 length: 10 amino acids, cysteine to phenylalanine. Just CDR3 DNA is preserved here, 30 bases in frame from base 1. TCR beta CDR3 regions were sequenced from DNA using the immunoSEQ Assay. Per the authors' processing: T cell density was computed as TCR beta template counts normalized to usable DNA estimated by amplifying housekeeping genes. Richness was estimated using the preseqR package, with extrapolation to 400,000 templates for PBMC samples and to 120,000 templates for tissue samples. Clonality was defined by subtracting Pielou's evenness from one. Differential abundance testing on productive amino-acid clonotypes, with a minimum total count of 5 and an alpha of 0.1, was used to identify tissue-enriched TCRs. The Jaccard Index and the Morisita Overlap Index were used to measure how much the repertoires overlapped between compartments. GLIPH grouped TCR beta CDR3s together with public tetramer-defined viral CDR3s, and a viral motif had to include at least three viral sequences and also show V-gene enrichment. The source is immuneACCESS, and TCRdb retained only in-frame sequences with V and J called. Part of the clones is not carried over; for the studies checked, unresolved V genes explain less than half of this, and the remainder is unexplained. For V, J and clone size, that table is used; D and trimming come from the DNA. Recorded for this sample are over 70,000 clones; approximately 91% of them occurred a single time. Over 3.5% of the sample rests with the top ten.

This receptor was taken from a woman aged 35 to 69 with stage II squamous cell lung carcinoma. The V and J genes are TRBV21-1 and TRBJ2-5; the D segment call TRBD1 is taken from the table without a DNA check. TRBV21-1 is designated a pseudogene. Source: PBMCs, taken before any cancer treatment. DNA sequence: TGTGCCAGCACGTACAGTCACCAGTACTTC. It translates as CASTYSHQYF.